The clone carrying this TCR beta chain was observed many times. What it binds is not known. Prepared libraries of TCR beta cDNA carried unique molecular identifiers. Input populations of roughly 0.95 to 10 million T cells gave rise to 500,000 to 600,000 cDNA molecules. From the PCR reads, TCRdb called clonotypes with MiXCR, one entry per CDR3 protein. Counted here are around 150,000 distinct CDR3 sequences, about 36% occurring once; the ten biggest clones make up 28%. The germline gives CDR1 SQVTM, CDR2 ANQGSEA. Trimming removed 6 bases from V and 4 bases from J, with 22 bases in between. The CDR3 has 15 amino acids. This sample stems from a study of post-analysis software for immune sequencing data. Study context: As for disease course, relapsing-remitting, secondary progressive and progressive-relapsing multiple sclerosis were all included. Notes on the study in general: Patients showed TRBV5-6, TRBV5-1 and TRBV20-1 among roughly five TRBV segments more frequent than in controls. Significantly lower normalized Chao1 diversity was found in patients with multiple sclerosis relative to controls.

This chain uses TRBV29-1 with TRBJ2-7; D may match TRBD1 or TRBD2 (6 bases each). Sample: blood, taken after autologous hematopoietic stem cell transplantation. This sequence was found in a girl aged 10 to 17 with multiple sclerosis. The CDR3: CSVRGGPYRQYEQYF. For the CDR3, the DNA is TGCAGCGTGAGAGGGGGGCCCTACAGACAATACGAGCAGTACTTC.